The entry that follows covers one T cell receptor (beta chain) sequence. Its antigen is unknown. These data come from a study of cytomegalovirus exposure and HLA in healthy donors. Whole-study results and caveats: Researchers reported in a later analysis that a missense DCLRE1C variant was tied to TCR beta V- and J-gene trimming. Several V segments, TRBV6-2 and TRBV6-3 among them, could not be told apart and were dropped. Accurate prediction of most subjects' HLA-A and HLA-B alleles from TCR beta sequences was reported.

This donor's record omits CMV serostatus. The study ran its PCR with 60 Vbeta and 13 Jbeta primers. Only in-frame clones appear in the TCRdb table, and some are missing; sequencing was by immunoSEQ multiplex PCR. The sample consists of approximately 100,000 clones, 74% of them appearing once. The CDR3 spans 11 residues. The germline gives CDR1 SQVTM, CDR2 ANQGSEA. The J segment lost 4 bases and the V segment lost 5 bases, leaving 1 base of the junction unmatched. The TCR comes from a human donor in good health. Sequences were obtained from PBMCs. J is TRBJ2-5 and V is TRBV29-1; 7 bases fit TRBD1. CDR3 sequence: CSVSGGETQYF. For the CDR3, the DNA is TGCAGCGTTTCAGGGGGAGAGACCCAGTACTTC.